Listed below are T cell receptor beta chains from one sample, sequenced in a study of CD8+ T cells in alopecia areata. Assay used: immunoSEQ multiplex PCR; TCRdb lists only in-frame clones, some missing. The repertoire holds approximately 120,000 clones, with about 46% as singletons. Sequenced: NKG2D-low CD8+ T cells sorted from blood. The receptor set was obtained from a human donor with alopecia areata. Both conserved end residues are part of each CDR3. The order of the fields is D gene, clone size, V gene, J gene, CDR3 protein, CDR3 DNA. The D gene is left open where the match is weak. Expanded clones get a size class; other rows say once, few or many, or leave the size out.

>-|few|TRBV23-1|TRBJ1-1
CASSPRQDTPPLEAFF
TGCGCCAGCAGTCCCCGGCAGGATACCCCCCCGCTTGAAGCTTTCTTT
>-|-|TRBV29-1|TRBJ1-1
CSVSLQGEAFF
TGCAGCGTTTCCCTACAGGGTGAAGCTTTCTTT
>-|-|TRBV5-1|TRBJ1-1
CASSFRGVGEAFF
TGCGCCAGCAGCTTCCGAGGGGTAGGTGAAGCTTTCTTT
>-|-|TRBV29-1|TRBJ2-3
CSVLTGNDCTDTQYF
TGCAGCGTTCTTACGGGGAACGACTGCACAGATACGCAGTATTTT
>TRBD2|-|TRBV28|TRBJ2-1
CASSLVPISGRFDEQFF
TGTGCCAGCAGTTTAGTCCCCATTAGCGGGAGGTTCGATGAGCAGTTCTTC
>TRBD1|-|TRBV19|TRBJ2-7
CASSSRDSVYEQYF
TGTGCCAGTAGTAGCCGGGACAGCGTCTACGAGCAGTACTTC
>TRBD2|few|TRBV29-1|TRBJ2-1
CSVYGTSGYNEQFF
TGCAGCGTCTACGGGACTAGCGGTTACAATGAGCAGTTCTTC
>TRBD1|-|TRBV29-1|TRBJ2-3
CSVDLRDRGRADTQYF
TGCAGCGTTGACCTACGGGACAGGGGGCGCGCAGATACGCAGTATTTT
>-|-|TRBV2|TRBJ1-5
CASHDGANQPQHF
TGTGCCAGCCACGACGGGGCGAATCAGCCCCAGCATTTT
>-|few|TRBV29-1|TRBJ2-2
CSVERSEAAPHTGELFF
TGCAGCGTTGAACGGTCGGAGGCAGCTCCTCACACCGGGGAGCTGTTTTTT